The sequence of this T cell receptor (beta chain) was determined in a study of cytomegalovirus exposure and HLA in healthy donors. The V gene lost 1 base and the J gene lost 1 base, with 13 bases spanning the gap. This CDR3 comprises 16 residues. Germline values: CDR1 SGHAT, CDR2 FQNNGV. PCR amplification relied on 60 Vbeta primers (plus 13 Jbeta primers). Using immunoSEQ multiplex PCR, the repertoire was profiled, and TCRdb retains in-frame clones only, with some absent. The data show about 140,000 clones, approximately 72% seen once. This clone was counted a few times. Material for sequencing was PBMCs. This TCR came from a woman aged 60-70 years in good health and CMV-seronegative. The chain carries TRBV11-2 and TRBJ2-5, with D perhaps matching TRBD1 (6 bases). The CDR3 nucleotides read TGTGCCAGCAGCTTAGGGCTGGACAGACGCCAAGAGACCCAGTACTTC. Its translation: CASSLGLDRRQETQYF.